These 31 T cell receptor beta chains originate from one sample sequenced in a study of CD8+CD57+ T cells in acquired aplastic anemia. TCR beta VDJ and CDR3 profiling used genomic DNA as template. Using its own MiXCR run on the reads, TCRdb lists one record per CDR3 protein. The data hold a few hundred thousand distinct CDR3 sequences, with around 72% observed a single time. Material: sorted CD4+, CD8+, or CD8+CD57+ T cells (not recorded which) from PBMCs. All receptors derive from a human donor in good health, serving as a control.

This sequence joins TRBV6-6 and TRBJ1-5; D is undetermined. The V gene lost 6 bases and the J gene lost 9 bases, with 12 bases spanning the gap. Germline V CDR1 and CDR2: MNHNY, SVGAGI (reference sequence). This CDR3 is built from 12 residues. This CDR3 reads CASRRRSAPQHF. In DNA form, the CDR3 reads TGTGCCAGCAGGCGGAGGTCGGCGCCCCAGCATTTT.

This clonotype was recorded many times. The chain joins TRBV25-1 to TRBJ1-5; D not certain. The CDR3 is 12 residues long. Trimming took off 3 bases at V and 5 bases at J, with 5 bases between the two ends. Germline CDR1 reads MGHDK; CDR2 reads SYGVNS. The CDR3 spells CASSEGYQPQHF. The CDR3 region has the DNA TGTGCCAGCAGTGAGGGGTATCAGCCCCAGCATTTT.

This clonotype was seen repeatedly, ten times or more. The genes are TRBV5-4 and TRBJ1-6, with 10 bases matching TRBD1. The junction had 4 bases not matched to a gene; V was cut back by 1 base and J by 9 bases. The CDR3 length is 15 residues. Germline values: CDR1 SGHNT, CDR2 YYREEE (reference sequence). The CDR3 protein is CASSLTTGGSSPLHF. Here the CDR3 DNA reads TGTGCCAGCAGCTTGACGACAGGGGGCAGTTCACCCCTCCACTTT.

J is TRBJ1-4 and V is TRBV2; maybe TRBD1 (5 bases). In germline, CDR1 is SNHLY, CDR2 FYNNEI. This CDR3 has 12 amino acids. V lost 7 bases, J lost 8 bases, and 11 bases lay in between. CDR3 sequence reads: CASNSDSEKLFF. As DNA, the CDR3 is TGTGCCAGCAACTCAGACAGCGAAAAACTGTTTTTT.

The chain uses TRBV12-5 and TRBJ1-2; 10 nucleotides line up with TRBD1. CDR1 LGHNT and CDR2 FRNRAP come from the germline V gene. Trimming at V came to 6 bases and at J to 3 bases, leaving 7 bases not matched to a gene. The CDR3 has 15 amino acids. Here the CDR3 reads CASGFGTGVDYGYTF. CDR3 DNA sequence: TGTGCTAGTGGCTTCGGGACAGGGGTTGACTATGGCTACACCTTC. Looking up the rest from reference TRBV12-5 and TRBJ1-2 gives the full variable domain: DARVTQTPRHKVTEMGQEVTMRCQPILGHNTVFWYRQTMMQGLELLAYFRNRAPLDDSGMPKDRFSAEMPDATLATLKIQPSEPRDSAVYFCASGFGTGVDYGYTFGSGTRLTVV.

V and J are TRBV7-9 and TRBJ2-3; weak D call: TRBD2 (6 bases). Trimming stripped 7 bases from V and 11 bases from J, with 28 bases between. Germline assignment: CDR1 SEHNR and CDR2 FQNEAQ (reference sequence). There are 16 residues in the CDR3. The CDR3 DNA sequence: TGTGCCAGCACGGGGAGGAGACCCAGCACTTCAGACCAGCAGTATTTT. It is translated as CASTGRRPSTSDQQYF.

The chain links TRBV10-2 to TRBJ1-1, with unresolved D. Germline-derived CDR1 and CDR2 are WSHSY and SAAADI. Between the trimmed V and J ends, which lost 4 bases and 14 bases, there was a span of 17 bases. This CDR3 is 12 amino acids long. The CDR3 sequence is CASSVAKETQFF. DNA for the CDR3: TGCGCCAGCAGTGTGGCGAAGGAGACCCAGTTCTTT.

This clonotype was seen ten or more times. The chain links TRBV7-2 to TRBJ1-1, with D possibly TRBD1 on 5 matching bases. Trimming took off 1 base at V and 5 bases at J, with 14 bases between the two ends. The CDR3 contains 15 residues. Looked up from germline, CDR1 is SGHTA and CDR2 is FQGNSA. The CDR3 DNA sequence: TGTGCCAGCAGCTTAGTCAGCGCTGGGGGGACTGAAGCTTTCTTT. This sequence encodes CASSLVSAGGTEAFF.

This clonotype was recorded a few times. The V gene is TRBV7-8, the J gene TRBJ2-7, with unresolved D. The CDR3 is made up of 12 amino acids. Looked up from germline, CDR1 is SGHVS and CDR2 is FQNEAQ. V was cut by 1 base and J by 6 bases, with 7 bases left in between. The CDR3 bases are TGTGCCAGCAGCTTAGATGGAGCCGAGCAGTACGTC. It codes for CASSLDGAEQYV.

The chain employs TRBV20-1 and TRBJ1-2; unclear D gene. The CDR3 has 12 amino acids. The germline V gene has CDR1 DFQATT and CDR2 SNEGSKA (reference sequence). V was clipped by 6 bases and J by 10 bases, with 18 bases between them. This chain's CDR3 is CSALTDPQYYTF. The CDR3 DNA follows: TGCAGTGCCCTGACCGACCCACAGTACTACACCTTC.

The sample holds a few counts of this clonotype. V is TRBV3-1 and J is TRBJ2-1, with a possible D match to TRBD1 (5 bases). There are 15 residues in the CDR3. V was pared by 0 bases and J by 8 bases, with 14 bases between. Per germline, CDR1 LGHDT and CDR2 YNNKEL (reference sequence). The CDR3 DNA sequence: TGTGCCAGCAGCCAAGATATCGCAGGGCCCCATGAGCAGTTCTTC. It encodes CASSQDIAGPHEQFF.

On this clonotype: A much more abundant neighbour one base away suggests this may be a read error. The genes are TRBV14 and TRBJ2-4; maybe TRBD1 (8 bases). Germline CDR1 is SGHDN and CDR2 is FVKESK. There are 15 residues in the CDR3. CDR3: CASSRGGQEKNTQYF. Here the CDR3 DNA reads TGTGCCAGCAGCCGCGGGGGACAGGAGAAAAACACTCAGTACTTC. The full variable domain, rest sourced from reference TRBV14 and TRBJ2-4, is EAGVTQFPSHSVIEKGQTVTLRCDPISGHDNLYWYRRVMGKEIKFLLHFVKESKQDESGMPNNRFLAERTGGTYSTLKVQPAELEDSGVYFCASSRGGQEKNTQYFGAGTRLSVL.

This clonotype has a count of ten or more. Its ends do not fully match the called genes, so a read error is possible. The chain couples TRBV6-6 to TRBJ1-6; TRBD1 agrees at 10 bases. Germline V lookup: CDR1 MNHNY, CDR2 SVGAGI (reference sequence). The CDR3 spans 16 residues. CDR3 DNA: TGTGCCAGCGGTTACTCGGACAGGGGGTCTTATTCACCCCTCCACTTT. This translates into CASGYSDRGSYSPLHF.

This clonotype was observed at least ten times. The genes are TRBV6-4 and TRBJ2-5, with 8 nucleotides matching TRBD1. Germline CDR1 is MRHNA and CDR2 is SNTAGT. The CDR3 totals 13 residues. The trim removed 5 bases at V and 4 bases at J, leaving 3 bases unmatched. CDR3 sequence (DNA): TGTGCCAGCAGTTTACAGGGGGGAGAGACCCAGTACTTC. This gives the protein CASSLQGGETQYF.

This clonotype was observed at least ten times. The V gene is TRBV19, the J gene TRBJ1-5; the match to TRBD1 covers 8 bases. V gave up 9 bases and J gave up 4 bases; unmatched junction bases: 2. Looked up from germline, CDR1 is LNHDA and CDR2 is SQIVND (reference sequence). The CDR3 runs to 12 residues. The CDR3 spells CASNRGNQPQHF. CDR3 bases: TGTGCCAGCAACAGGGGGAATCAGCCCCAGCATTTT.

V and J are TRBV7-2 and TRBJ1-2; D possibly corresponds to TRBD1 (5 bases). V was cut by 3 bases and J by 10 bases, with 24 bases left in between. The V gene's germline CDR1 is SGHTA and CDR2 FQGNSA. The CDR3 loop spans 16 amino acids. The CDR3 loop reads CASSFRGENAQYFYTF. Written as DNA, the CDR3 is TGTGCCAGCAGCTTCCGGGGGGAGAACGCGCAGTACTTCTACACCTTC.

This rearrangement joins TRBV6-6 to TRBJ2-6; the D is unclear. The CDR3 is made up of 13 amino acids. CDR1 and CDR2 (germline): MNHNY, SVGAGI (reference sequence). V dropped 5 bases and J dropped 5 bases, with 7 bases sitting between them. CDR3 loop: CASSTRRANVLTF. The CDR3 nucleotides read TGTGCCAGCAGTACGCGCAGGGCCAACGTCCTGACTTTC.

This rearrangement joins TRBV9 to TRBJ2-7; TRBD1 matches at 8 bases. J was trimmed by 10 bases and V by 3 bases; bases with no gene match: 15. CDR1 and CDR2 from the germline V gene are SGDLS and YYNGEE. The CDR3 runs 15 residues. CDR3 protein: CASSAGDRGSYGQYF. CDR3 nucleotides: TGTGCCAGCAGCGCAGGCGACAGGGGCTCCTATGGCCAGTACTTC. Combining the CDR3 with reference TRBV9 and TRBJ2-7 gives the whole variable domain DSGVTQTPKHLITATGQRVTLRCSPRSGDLSVYWYQQSLDQGLQFLIQYYNGEERAKGNILERFSAQQFPDLHSELNLSSLELGDSALYFCASSAGDRGSYGQYFGPGTRLTVT.

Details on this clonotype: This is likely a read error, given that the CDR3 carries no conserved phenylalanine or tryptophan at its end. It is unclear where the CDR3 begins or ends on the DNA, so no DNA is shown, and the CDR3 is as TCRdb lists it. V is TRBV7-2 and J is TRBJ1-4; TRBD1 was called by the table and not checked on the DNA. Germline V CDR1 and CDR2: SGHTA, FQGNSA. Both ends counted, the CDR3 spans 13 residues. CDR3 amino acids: CASSSNGTGVGEQ.

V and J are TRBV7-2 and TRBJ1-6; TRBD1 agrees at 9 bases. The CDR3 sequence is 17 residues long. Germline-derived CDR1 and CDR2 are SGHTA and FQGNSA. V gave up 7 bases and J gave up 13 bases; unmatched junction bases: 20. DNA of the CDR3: TGTGCCAGCACCTTTACAGGGGGCGACGGGTATGGCTACCCCCTCCACTTT. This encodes CASTFTGGDGYGYPLHF.

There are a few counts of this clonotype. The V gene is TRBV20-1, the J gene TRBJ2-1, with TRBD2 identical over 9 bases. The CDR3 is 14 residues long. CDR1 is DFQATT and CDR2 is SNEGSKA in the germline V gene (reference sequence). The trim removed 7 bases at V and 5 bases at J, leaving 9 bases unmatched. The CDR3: CSVVAGVVNNEQFF. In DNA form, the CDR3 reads TGCAGTGTAGTAGCGGGAGTTGTCAACAATGAGCAGTTCTTC.

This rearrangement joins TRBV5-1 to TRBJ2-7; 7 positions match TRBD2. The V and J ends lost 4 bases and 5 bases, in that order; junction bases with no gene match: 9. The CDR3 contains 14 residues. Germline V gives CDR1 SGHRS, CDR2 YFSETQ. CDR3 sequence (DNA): TGCGCCAGCAGCCCTGTCGGGGGAGGGAACGAGCAGTACTTC. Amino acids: CASSPVGGGNEQYF. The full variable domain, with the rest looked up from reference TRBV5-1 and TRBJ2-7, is KAGVTQTPRYLIKTRGQQVTLSCSPISGHRSVSWYQQTPGQGLQFLFEYFSETQRNKGNFPGRFSGRQFSNSRSEMNVSTLELGDSALYLCASSPVGGGNEQYFGPGTRLTVT.

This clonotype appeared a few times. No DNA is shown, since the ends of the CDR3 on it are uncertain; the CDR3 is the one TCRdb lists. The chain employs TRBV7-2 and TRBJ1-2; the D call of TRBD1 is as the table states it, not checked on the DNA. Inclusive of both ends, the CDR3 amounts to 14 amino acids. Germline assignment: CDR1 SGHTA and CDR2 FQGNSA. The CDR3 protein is CASSRRGDGYTFGF.

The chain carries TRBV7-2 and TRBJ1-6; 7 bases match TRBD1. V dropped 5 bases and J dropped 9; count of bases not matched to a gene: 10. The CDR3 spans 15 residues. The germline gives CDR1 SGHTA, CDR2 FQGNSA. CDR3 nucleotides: TGTGCCAGCAGCCCCGGACAGGAGGTAGGTTCACCCCTCCACTTT. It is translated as CASSPGQEVGSPLHF.

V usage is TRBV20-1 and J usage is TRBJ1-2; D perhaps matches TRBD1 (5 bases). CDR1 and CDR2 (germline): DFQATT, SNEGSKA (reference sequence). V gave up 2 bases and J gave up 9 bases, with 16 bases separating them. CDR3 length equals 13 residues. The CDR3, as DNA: TGCAGTGCTAGACCCACCGCGGGGCGTAGCTACACCTTC. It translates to CSARPTAGRSYTF.

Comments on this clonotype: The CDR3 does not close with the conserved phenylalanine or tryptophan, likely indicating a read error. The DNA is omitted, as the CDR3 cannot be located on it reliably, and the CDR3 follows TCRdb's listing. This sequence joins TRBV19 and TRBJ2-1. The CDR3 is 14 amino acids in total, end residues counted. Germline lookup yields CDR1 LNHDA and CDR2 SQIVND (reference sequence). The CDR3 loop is CASSLDIGVGEHFI.

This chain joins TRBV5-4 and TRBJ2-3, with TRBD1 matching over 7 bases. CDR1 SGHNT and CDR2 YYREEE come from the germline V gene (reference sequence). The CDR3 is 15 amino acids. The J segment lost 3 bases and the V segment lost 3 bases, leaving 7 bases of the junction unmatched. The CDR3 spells CASSSGAQGTDTQYF. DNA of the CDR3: TGTGCCAGCAGCTCCGGGGCACAGGGGACAGATACGCAGTATTTT.

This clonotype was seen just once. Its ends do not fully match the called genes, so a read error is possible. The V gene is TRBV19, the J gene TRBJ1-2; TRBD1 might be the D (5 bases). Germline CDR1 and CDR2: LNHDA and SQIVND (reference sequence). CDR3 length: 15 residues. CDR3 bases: TGTGCCAGTAGTATCGTCGGGACGGCCACCGAAGCCTACTTTTTC. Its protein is CASSIVGTATEAYFF.

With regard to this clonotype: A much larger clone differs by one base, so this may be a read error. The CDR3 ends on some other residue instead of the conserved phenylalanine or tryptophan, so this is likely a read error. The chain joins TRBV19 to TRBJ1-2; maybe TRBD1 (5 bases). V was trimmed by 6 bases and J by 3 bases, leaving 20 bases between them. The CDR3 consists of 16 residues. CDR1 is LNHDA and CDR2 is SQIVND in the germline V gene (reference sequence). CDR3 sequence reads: CASRLPHFRGYYGYTL. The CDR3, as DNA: TGTGCCAGTAGACTACCTCATTTCCGGGGCTACTATGGCTACACCCTC.

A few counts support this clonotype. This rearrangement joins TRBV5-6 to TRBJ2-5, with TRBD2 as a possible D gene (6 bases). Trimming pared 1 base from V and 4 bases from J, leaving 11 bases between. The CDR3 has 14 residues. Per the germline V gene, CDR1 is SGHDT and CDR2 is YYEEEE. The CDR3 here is CASSLMMGGETQYF. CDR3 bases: TGTGCCAGCAGCTTGATGATGGGGGGAGAGACCCAGTACTTC.

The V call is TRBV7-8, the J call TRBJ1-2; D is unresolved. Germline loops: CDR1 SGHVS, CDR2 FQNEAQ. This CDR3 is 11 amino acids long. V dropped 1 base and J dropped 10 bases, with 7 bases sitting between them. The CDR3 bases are TGTGCCAGCAGCTTAGAACGTGACTACACCTTC. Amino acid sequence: CASSLERDYTF. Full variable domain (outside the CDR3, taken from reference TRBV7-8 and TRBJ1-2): GAGVSQSPRYKVAKRGQDVALRCDPISGHVSLFWYQQALGQGPEFLTYFQNEAQLDKSGLPSDRFFAERPEGSVSTLKIQRTQQEDSAVYLCASSLERDYTFGSGTRLTVV.